Listed below are T cell receptor beta chains from one sample, sequenced in a study of blood T cells in healthy people across ages. A single record per CDR3 protein comes from TCRdb applying MiXCR to the 5' RACE reads. The table has hundreds of thousands of distinct CDR3 sequences, roughly 50% seen once. Sequencing was done on a sample of blood. These receptors were obtained from a woman aged 55 to 70 in good health. The CDR3 runs from the conserved cysteine through the conserved F or W. The order of the fields is D gene, J gene, clone size, V gene, CDR3 DNA, CDR3 protein. The D gene is left open where the match is weak. Size is stated for part of the rows, as once, few or many counts, or as a class when the clone is expanded.

D gene: NA
J gene: TRBJ2-3
clone size: few
V gene: TRBV4-3
CDR3 DNA: TGCGCCAGCAGCCAAGATCCAACAGGGCAAAGCACAGATACGCAGTATTTT
CDR3 protein: CASSQDPTGQSTDTQYF

D gene: NA
J gene: TRBJ2-7
clone size: NA
V gene: TRBV6-2/TRBV6-3
CDR3 DNA: TGTGCCAGCAGACCAGGACAGATTTCCTACGAGCAGTACTTC
CDR3 protein: CASRPGQISYEQYF

D gene: TRBD2
J gene: TRBJ2-1
clone size: NA
V gene: TRBV27
CDR3 DNA: TGTGCCAGCAGTTTACTAGCGGGAGGGCCTAGGGATGAGCAGTTCTTC
CDR3 protein: CASSLLAGGPRDEQFF

D gene: TRBD1
J gene: TRBJ2-1
clone size: NA
V gene: TRBV15
CDR3 DNA: TGTGCCACCAGCCGGGGACAGGGGAACAATGAGCAGTTCTTC
CDR3 protein: CATSRGQGNNEQFF

D gene: TRBD2
J gene: TRBJ2-5
clone size: few
V gene: TRBV7-2
CDR3 DNA: TGTGCCAGCAGCCAGACTAGCGGGAGGGGTGGGGAGACCCAGTACTTC
CDR3 protein: CASSQTSGRGGETQYF

D gene: TRBD2
J gene: TRBJ2-1
clone size: NA
V gene: TRBV27
CDR3 DNA: TGTGCCAGCAGTTTATTGGCTAGCGGGAGGTCCTACAATGAGCAGTTCTTC
CDR3 protein: CASSLLASGRSYNEQFF

D gene: NA
J gene: TRBJ2-5
clone size: few
V gene: TRBV5-1
CDR3 DNA: TGCGCCAGCAGCTTACCCAGAGCCCAAGAGACCCAGTACTTC
CDR3 protein: CASSLPRAQETQYF

D gene: NA
J gene: TRBJ2-3
clone size: many
V gene: TRBV27
CDR3 DNA: TGCGCCAGCAGCCTATCCGGCACAGATACGCAGTATTTT
CDR3 protein: CASSLSGTDTQYF

D gene: TRBD2
J gene: TRBJ2-1
clone size: many
V gene: TRBV9
CDR3 DNA: TGTGCCAGCAGCGTCGCGGGAGGGCTATACAATGAGCAGTTCTTC
CDR3 protein: CASSVAGGLYNEQFF

D gene: NA
J gene: TRBJ2-7
clone size: NA
V gene: TRBV20-1
CDR3 DNA: TGCAGTGCTAGAGGGCTGCTAGACCACGAGCAGTACTTC
CDR3 protein: CSARGLLDHEQYF

D gene: NA
J gene: TRBJ2-7
clone size: few
V gene: TRBV6-2/TRBV6-3
CDR3 DNA: TGTGCCAGCTTCACCAGCTTCCGTGTAGAAAGGACGGGTTCCTACGAGCAGTACTTC
CDR3 protein: CASFTSFRVERTGSYEQYF

D gene: NA
J gene: TRBJ2-1
clone size: NA
V gene: TRBV10-3
CDR3 DNA: TGTGCCATCAGTGAGTGGGGTAGCGAGCAGTTCTTC
CDR3 protein: CAISEWGSEQFF

D gene: NA
J gene: TRBJ2-7
clone size: NA
V gene: TRBV7-6
CDR3 DNA: TGTGCCAGCAGCGATAGAGGGGGAAAGATAGCCCGCGTGAACGAGCAGTACTTC
CDR3 protein: CASSDRGGKIARVNEQYF

D gene: NA
J gene: TRBJ2-5
clone size: few
V gene: TRBV20-1
CDR3 DNA: TGCAGTGCTACGTCGGAGACAGGCCAAGAGACCCAGTACTTC
CDR3 protein: CSATSETGQETQYF

D gene: TRBD1
J gene: TRBJ1-2
clone size: NA
V gene: TRBV6-5
CDR3 DNA: TGTGCCAGCAGTTCTCCGGGACAGGCCAACTATGGCTACACCTTC
CDR3 protein: CASSSPGQANYGYTF

D gene: TRBD1
J gene: TRBJ2-7
clone size: NA
V gene: TRBV3-1
CDR3 DNA: TGTGCCAGCAGCCAAAAGACAGGGTACGATTCCTACGAGCAGTACTTC
CDR3 protein: CASSQKTGYDSYEQYF

D gene: TRBD2
J gene: TRBJ2-5
clone size: NA
V gene: TRBV6-1
CDR3 DNA: TGTGCCAGCAGTGAAGGACTAGCGGGAGTCCTTGAGACCCAGTACTTC
CDR3 protein: CASSEGLAGVLETQYF

D gene: TRBD1
J gene: TRBJ1-5
clone size: NA
V gene: TRBV6-5
CDR3 DNA: TGTGCCAGCAGTTCCTACTCCGGGACAGGGACCAATCAGCCCCAGCATTTT
CDR3 protein: CASSSYSGTGTNQPQHF

D gene: NA
J gene: TRBJ2-7
clone size: NA
V gene: TRBV12-3/TRBV12-4
CDR3 DNA: TGTGCCAGCAGTTTCGGGATCGTCTACGAGCAGTACTTC
CDR3 protein: CASSFGIVYEQYF

D gene: TRBD2
J gene: TRBJ2-7
clone size: NA
V gene: TRBV29-1
CDR3 DNA: TGCAGCGTCGCCCAGAGTATAGCGGGAGGGCCCTCCGAGCAGTACTTC
CDR3 protein: CSVAQSIAGGPSEQYF

D gene: TRBD2
J gene: TRBJ2-5
clone size: many
V gene: TRBV6-6
CDR3 DNA: TGTGCCAGCAACCGACTAGCGGGAGGCTCAGAGACCCAGTACTTC
CDR3 protein: CASNRLAGGSETQYF

D gene: TRBD2
J gene: TRBJ2-3
clone size: few
V gene: TRBV7-2
CDR3 DNA: TGTGCCAGCAGCGGTAGCGGGGCAAGCACAGATACGCAGTATTTT
CDR3 protein: CASSGSGASTDTQYF

D gene: NA
J gene: TRBJ2-2
clone size: NA
V gene: TRBV7-3
CDR3 DNA: TGTGCCAGCAGCTTACGGGTCGCGAACACCGGGGAGCTGTTTTTT
CDR3 protein: CASSLRVANTGELFF

D gene: TRBD2
J gene: TRBJ2-5
clone size: once
V gene: TRBV9
CDR3 DNA: TGTGCCAGCAGCTTAGCGGGAGTCAACAATGAGCAGTACTTC
CDR3 protein: CASSLAGVNNEQYF

D gene: NA
J gene: TRBJ1-2
clone size: NA
V gene: TRBV7-3
CDR3 DNA: TGTGCCAGCAGCGCGCCGGGGCGGCAAGGCTACACCTTC
CDR3 protein: CASSAPGRQGYTF

D gene: TRBD1
J gene: TRBJ2-7
clone size: few
V gene: TRBV29-1
CDR3 DNA: TGCAGCTTCCAAGGGGGCAGCAGTTTCTACGAGCAGTACTTC
CDR3 protein: CSFQGGSSFYEQYF

D gene: NA
J gene: TRBJ2-3
clone size: few
V gene: TRBV7-8
CDR3 DNA: TGTGCCAGCAGCTCGACCCCGAGAAGCACAGATACGCAGTATTTT
CDR3 protein: CASSSTPRSTDTQYF

D gene: NA
J gene: TRBJ2-7
clone size: many
V gene: TRBV20-1
CDR3 DNA: TGCAGTGACCAAGTCTGGGGGCGCGACGAGCAGTACTTC
CDR3 protein: CSDQVWGRDEQYF

D gene: NA
J gene: TRBJ2-3
clone size: NA
V gene: TRBV9
CDR3 DNA: TGTGCCAGCAGCCCCTCCCAGGGCGACAGATTTAGCACAGATACGCAGTATTTT
CDR3 protein: CASSPSQGDRFSTDTQYF

D gene: NA
J gene: TRBJ2-7
clone size: many
V gene: TRBV4-3
CDR3 DNA: TGCGCCAGCAGCCAGGCCAGGGGATACGAGCAGTACTTC
CDR3 protein: CASSQARGYEQYF

D gene: NA
J gene: TRBJ2-7
clone size: NA
V gene: TRBV20-1
CDR3 DNA: TGCAGTGCTAGCGTTCCCCAGCGGAGCTCCTACGAGCAGTACTTC
CDR3 protein: CSASVPQRSSYEQYF

D gene: TRBD1
J gene: TRBJ2-3
clone size: NA
V gene: TRBV20-1
CDR3 DNA: TGCAGTGCCGATAGGAAGACAGGGGGGGCAGATACGCAGTATTTT
CDR3 protein: CSADRKTGGADTQYF

D gene: TRBD1
J gene: TRBJ2-7
clone size: NA
V gene: TRBV4-2
CDR3 DNA: TGTGCCAGCTGCTGGGGTGGACAGGGCTCCTACGAGCAGTACTTC
CDR3 protein: CASCWGGQGSYEQYF

D gene: NA
J gene: TRBJ2-1
clone size: many
V gene: TRBV7-2
CDR3 DNA: TGTGCCAGCAGCCTCGGTTCTTGGAGTGAGCAGTTCTTC
CDR3 protein: CASSLGSWSEQFF

D gene: NA
J gene: TRBJ2-7
clone size: many
V gene: TRBV7-2
CDR3 DNA: TGTGCCAGCAGCTTTAGCTCCGAGCAGTACTTC
CDR3 protein: CASSFSSEQYF

D gene: NA
J gene: TRBJ2-1
clone size: NA
V gene: TRBV29-1
CDR3 DNA: TGCAGCGTTGGACACTCAGGCAATGAGCAGTTCTTC
CDR3 protein: CSVGHSGNEQFF

D gene: NA
J gene: TRBJ2-3
clone size: few
V gene: TRBV7-2
CDR3 DNA: TGTGCCAGCAGCTCACTTCTTAGTCACACAGATACGCAGTATTTT
CDR3 protein: CASSSLLSHTDTQYF